The 24 T cell receptor beta chains below were found in one sample sequenced in a study of CD8 T cells in Susac syndrome. The authors reverse transcribed 0.5 to 1 ug RNA with random hexamers. MiXCR, applied by TCRdb to the immunoSEQ multiplex PCR reads, yields one record per CDR3 protein. The table lists almost 450,000 distinct CDR3 sequences, more than 80% of them singletons. The source material was CD8+ T cells from PBMCs. The receptors shown here come from a human donor with multiple sclerosis.

The chain recombines TRBV5-1 with TRBJ2-7; 9 bases agree with TRBD1. Per the germline V gene, CDR1 is SGHRS and CDR2 is YFSETQ. The CDR3 runs 13 residues. Trimming removed 4 bases from V and 3 bases from J; junction bases left unmatched: 2. The CDR3 coding sequence is TGCGCCAGCAGCGGACAGGGGAACTACGAGCAGTACTTC. Amino acids: CASSGQGNYEQYF.

The chain's CDR3 is CATQGVDTQYF. CDR3 sequence (DNA): TGTGCCACCCAAGGGGTAGATACGCAGTATTTT. The J gene is TRBJ2-3, the V gene TRBV2; D might be TRBD1 (5 bases). Trimming cost V 10 bases and J 5 bases, with 10 bases left between them. The CDR3 has 11 amino acids. In germline, CDR1 is SNHLY, CDR2 FYNNEI.

On this clonotype itself: A read error may produce the germline difference seen at one junction end. The chain employs TRBV6-1 and TRBJ1-2, with a weak D call TRBD1 (6 bases). The V gene's germline CDR1 is MNHNS and CDR2 SASEGT. The CDR3 is made up of 15 amino acids. The CDR3 DNA reads as TGTGCCATCAGTGAGGGGACACAAGCGTACTATGGCTACTCCTTC. This codes for CAISEGTQAYYGYSF.

V usage is TRBV2 and J usage is TRBJ1-1; the D is unclear. In germline, CDR1 is SNHLY, CDR2 FYNNEI. The CDR3 contains 13 residues. Between the trimmed V and J ends, which lost 10 bases and 7 bases, there was a span of 19 bases. The CDR3 loop reads CAIRSLNVIEAFF. The CDR3 nucleotides read TGTGCCATACGATCCTTAAATGTAATTGAAGCTTTCTTT.

The chain couples TRBV6-6 to TRBJ1-5; D gene uncertain. This CDR3 is 13 amino acids long. V dropped 6 bases and J dropped 7 bases, with 13 bases sitting between them. The V gene's germline CDR1 is MNHNY and CDR2 SVGAGI (reference sequence). The CDR3 bases are TGTGCCAGCAGGGACGATCTCGGGCAGCCCCAGCATTTT. Residues: CASRDDLGQPQHF.

The sample holds one count of this clonotype. The chain combines TRBV5-1 with TRBJ1-4, with D unresolved. The V end was cut by 0 bases, the J end by 7 bases, with 13 bases between. This CDR3 contains 15 residues. Germline V gene lookup returns CDR1 SGHRS and CDR2 YFSETQ. CDR3 in amino acids: CASSLEMGFGEKLFF. In DNA form, the CDR3 reads TGCGCCAGCAGCTTGGAAATGGGCTTCGGTGAAAAACTGTTTTTT.

This chain joins TRBV15 and TRBJ2-1, with TRBD1 as a possible D gene (6 bases). The CDR3 is 19 amino acids. The ends were cut back, 0 bases at V and 4 bases at J, with 22 bases in the middle. Germline V gene lookup returns CDR1 LNHNV and CDR2 YYDKDF (reference sequence). CDR3 in DNA: TGTGCCACCAGCAGAGATGAAGTTTCATCGGACAGATTGTACAATGAGCAGTTCTTC. Translating gives CATSRDEVSSDRLYNEQFF.

This sequence joins TRBV19 and TRBJ1-1, with 7 nucleotides matching TRBD1. Looked up from germline, CDR1 is LNHDA and CDR2 is SQIVND (reference sequence). This CDR3 has 14 amino acids. J was trimmed by 4 bases and V by 5 bases; bases with no gene match: 7. The CDR3 DNA reads TGTGCCAGTAGTTCCGGGACAGTGGGCACTGAAGCTTTCTTT. Protein product: CASSSGTVGTEAFF.

The chain links TRBV11-2 to TRBJ1-1; D is unclear. Trimming cost V 1 base and J 1 base, with 13 bases left between them. Per the germline V gene, CDR1 is SGHAT and CDR2 is FQNNGV. The CDR3 contains 16 residues. The DNA of the CDR3 is TGTGCCAGCAGCTTAGGTCCGGACGGTAAGAACACTGAAGCTTTCTTT. It translates to CASSLGPDGKNTEAFF. The variable domain in full, completed from reference TRBV11-2 and TRBJ1-1, reads EAGVAQSPRYKIIEKRQSVAFWCNPISGHATLYWYQQILGQGPKLLIQFQNNGVVDDSQLPKDRFSAERLKGVDSTLKIQPAKLEDSAVYLCASSLGPDGKNTEAFFGQGTRLTVV.

The chain is built from TRBV11-2 and TRBJ2-5; D assignment may be TRBD1 or TRBD2 (5 bases each). Trimming pared 2 bases from V and 0 bases from J, leaving 16 bases between. This CDR3 comprises 17 residues. The V gene's germline CDR1 is SGHAT and CDR2 FQNNGV. The CDR3 here is CASSLRPYGTDQETQYF. For the CDR3, the DNA is TGTGCCAGCAGCTTAAGGCCTTATGGGACGGACCAAGAGACCCAGTACTTC.

The rearrangement links TRBV6-4 to TRBJ2-2; D is uncertain. V lost 7 bases to trimming and J lost 4 bases, with 7 bases between them. The CDR3 contains 12 residues. Germline assignment: CDR1 MRHNA and CDR2 SNTAGT. CDR3 sequence: CASNSGTGELFF. Here the CDR3 DNA reads TGTGCCAGCAACTCAGGCACCGGGGAGCTGTTTTTT.

This clonotype was counted a few times. The chain uses TRBV7-2 and TRBJ2-3; 7 positions match TRBD2. V trimming: 2 bases; J trimming: 0 bases; junction bases outside the gene matches: 5. The CDR3 contains 16 residues. Germline CDR1 SGHTA, CDR2 FQGNSA. CDR3 region: CASSLWEGLSTDTQYF. CDR3 DNA: TGTGCCAGCAGCTTATGGGAGGGGTTGAGCACAGATACGCAGTATTTT.

The chain links TRBV6-5 to TRBJ2-2; D may be TRBD2 (6 bases). V was trimmed by 1 base and J by 3 bases, leaving 15 bases between them. Germline V gene sequence: CDR1 MNHEY, CDR2 SVGAGI. This CDR3 is 17 amino acids long. CDR3 region: CASSYLAEKPYTGELFF. CDR3 nucleotide sequence: TGTGCCAGCAGTTACTTAGCGGAGAAGCCATACACCGGGGAGCTGTTTTTT.

V usage is TRBV5-1 and J usage is TRBJ2-1; 9 nucleotides line up with TRBD1. V lost 4 bases to trimming and J lost 4 bases; unmatched junction nucleotides: 9. The CDR3 consists of 16 residues. Germline V gene data show CDR1 as SGHRS and CDR2 as YFSETQ. The CDR3 reads CASSQRTGTGYNEQFF. CDR3 nucleotide sequence: TGCGCCAGCAGCCAACGGACCGGGACAGGGTACAATGAGCAGTTCTTC.

The chain employs TRBV5-1 and TRBJ2-3; TRBD1 might be the D (5 bases). Germline CDR1 SGHRS, CDR2 YFSETQ. The V end was cut by 2 bases, the J end by 5 bases, with 9 bases between. The CDR3 sequence is 13 residues long. The CDR3 DNA follows: TGCGCCAGCAGCTTCATAGGGGAAGATACGCAGTATTTT. As protein: CASSFIGEDTQYF.

The J gene is TRBJ2-5, the V gene TRBV10-3; possibly TRBD1 for D (5 bases). The CDR3 loop spans 15 amino acids. Trimming took off 3 bases at V and 5 bases at J, with 16 bases between the two ends. Germline V gene lookup returns CDR1 ENHRY and CDR2 SYGVKD. The CDR3 spells CAISDRGFRVETQYF. The CDR3 nucleotides are TGTGCCATCAGTGATAGGGGATTTAGGGTGGAGACCCAGTACTTC.

The chain employs TRBV3-1 and TRBJ2-3; no clear D. The length of the CDR3 is 15 residues. Germline V CDR1 and CDR2: LGHDT, YNNKEL (reference sequence). With 0 bases removed from V and 2 bases from J, the gap between germline ends came to 9 bases. Written as DNA, the CDR3 is TGTGCCAGCAGCCAAGATGAGCAGGCCACAGATACGCAGTATTTT. This translates into CASSQDEQATDTQYF.

V is TRBV29-1 and J is TRBJ2-3; 9 bases match TRBD2. With 7 bases clipped from V and 3 bases from J, the junction kept 5 bases outside the gene matches. This CDR3 is 13 amino acids long. Per the germline V gene, CDR1 is SQVTM and CDR2 is ANQGSEA. The CDR3 here is CSARTSDTDTQYF. Here the CDR3 DNA reads TGCAGCGCCCGGACTAGCGATACAGATACGCAGTATTTT.

The J gene is TRBJ1-2, the V gene TRBV11-2, with TRBD1 matching 7 bases. The CDR3 runs to 17 residues. V was clipped by 1 base and J by 3 bases; unmatched bases: 11. CDR1 and CDR2 (germline): SGHAT, FQNNGV. In nucleotides, the CDR3 is TGTGCCAGCAGCTTAGGGGTGACAGGGTCCTTTTACTATGGCTACACCTTC. This codes for CASSLGVTGSFYYGYTF. The entire variable domain, with the rest obtained from reference TRBV11-2 and TRBJ1-2, is as follows: EAGVAQSPRYKIIEKRQSVAFWCNPISGHATLYWYQQILGQGPKLLIQFQNNGVVDDSQLPKDRFSAERLKGVDSTLKIQPAKLEDSAVYLCASSLGVTGSFYYGYTFGSGTRLTVV.

V and J are TRBV4-1 and TRBJ1-2, with D maybe TRBD1 (6 bases). CDR3 length: 15 residues. The V end lost 0 bases, the J end lost 3 bases, and 11 bases lay between the germline ends. Germline V gene sequence: CDR1 MGHRA, CDR2 YSYEKL. The CDR3 sequence: CASSQDPGTHYGYTF. The CDR3, as DNA: TGCGCCAGCAGCCAAGATCCCGGGACACACTATGGCTACACCTTC.

This clonotype was recorded once. The genes are TRBV11-2 and TRBJ2-1; 7 bases agree with TRBD2. The CDR3 is made up of 13 amino acids. V lost 7 bases, J lost 8 bases, and 8 bases stayed unmatched. Per germline, CDR1 SGHAT and CDR2 FQNNGV. CDR3 nucleotides: TGTGCCAGCACACCGGGGGGAGCGTATGAGCAGTTCTTC. Translation: CASTPGGAYEQFF.

This sequence joins TRBV20-1 and TRBJ2-1; D not resolved. In germline, CDR1 is DFQATT, CDR2 SNEGSKA (reference sequence). The CDR3 runs to 16 residues. The germline V and J ends were trimmed by 0 bases and 1 base, with 13 bases remaining between them. The CDR3 region is CSARDWKDRSYNEQFF. CDR3 coding DNA: TGCAGTGCTAGAGATTGGAAGGACCGATCCTACAATGAGCAGTTCTTC.

The chain employs TRBV19 and TRBJ2-4; no reliable D call. The CDR3 has 15 residues. V lost 3 bases and J 0 bases, leaving 9 bases between the germline ends. The germline CDR1 and CDR2 sequences are LNHDA and SQIVND (reference sequence). The CDR3 protein is CASSMRRIAKNIQYF. Here the CDR3 DNA reads TGTGCCAGTAGTATGCGCCGCATAGCCAAAAACATTCAGTACTTC.

CDR3 nucleotides: TGCGCCAGCAGCCCGGAAGCCGGGGACACCATATATTTT. This gives the protein CASSPEAGDTIYF. This sequence joins TRBV4-1 and TRBJ1-3; no reliable D call. This CDR3 has 13 amino acids. The V gene lost 4 bases and the J gene lost 8 bases, with 12 bases spanning the gap. Germline V gives CDR1 MGHRA, CDR2 YSYEKL.